The T cell receptor beta chain under discussion was sequenced for a study of vaccination and CD4 T cells after COVID-19. In the study overall: Overlapping SARS-CoV-2, HCoV-NL63, HCoV-OC43 and HCoV-229E spike peptides were used to stimulate cells. Points from the study as a whole: Median SARS-CoV-2-reactive clonotype numbers rose nonsignificantly, about 21 to 38.

Concerning this clonotype itself: Its target is unknown.

The CDR3 contains 11 residues. Germline values: CDR1 SGHAT, CDR2 FQNNGV. The V and J ends lost 6 bases and 13 bases, in that order; junction bases with no gene match: 8. Documented treatment: approximately 9-day PBMC culture with coronavirus spike peptide pools or control peptides (ViraFEST assay). Convalescent patients tested SARS-CoV-2 PCR positive from March to December 2020, before Alpha, Beta and Delta emerged. Cultures got half-medium changes with IL-2 on days 3 and 7. Cultured CD4+ T-cell DNA underwent Oncomine TCR Beta short-read sequencing. TCRdb re-called the PCR reads through MiXCR, storing one row per CDR3 protein. In the table there are nearly 20,000 distinct CDR3 sequences, more than 45% of which are singletons.

The source was CD4+ T cells from blood, cultured in vitro, collected after SARS-CoV-2 vaccination. The source is a human donor who had recovered from COVID-19. This sequence joins TRBV11-2 and TRBJ2-5, with 7 bases fitting TRBD2. The CDR3 sequence is CASRGGGWRYF. The CDR3 DNA follows: TGTGCCAGCAGGGGGGGGGGATGGCGGTACTTC.